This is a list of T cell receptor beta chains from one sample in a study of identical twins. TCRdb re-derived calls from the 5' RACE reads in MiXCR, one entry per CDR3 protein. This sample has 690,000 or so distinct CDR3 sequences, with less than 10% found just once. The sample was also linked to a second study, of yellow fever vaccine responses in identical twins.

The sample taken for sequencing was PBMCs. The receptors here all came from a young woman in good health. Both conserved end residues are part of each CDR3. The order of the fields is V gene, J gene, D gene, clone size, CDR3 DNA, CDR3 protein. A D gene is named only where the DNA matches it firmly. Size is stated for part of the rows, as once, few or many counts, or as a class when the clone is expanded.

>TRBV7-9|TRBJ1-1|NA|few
TGTGCCAGCAGCTTACCTAAGGCTGAAGCTTTCTTT
CASSLPKAEAFF
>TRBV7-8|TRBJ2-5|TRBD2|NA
TGTGCCAGCACCCTCCGAGCGGGAAGAGGTCTACAAGAGACCCAGTACTTC
CASTLRAGRGLQETQYF
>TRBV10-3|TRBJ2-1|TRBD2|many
TGTGCCATCGGAAATTCAGCGGGACGAGACAACAATGAGCAGTTCTTC
CAIGNSAGRDNNEQFF
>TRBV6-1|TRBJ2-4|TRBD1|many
TGTGCCAGCAGTCCGACAGGGCCCAAAAACATTCAGTACTTC
CASSPTGPKNIQYF
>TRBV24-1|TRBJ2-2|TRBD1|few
TGTGCCACCAGTGATTTGCCTCGCAGGGGGCTGGCCGGGGAGCTGTTTTTT
CATSDLPRRGLAGELFF
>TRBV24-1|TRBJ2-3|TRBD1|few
TGTGCCACCATCGACCGGACAGGCAACACAGATACGCAGTATTTT
CATIDRTGNTDTQYF
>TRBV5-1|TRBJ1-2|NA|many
TGTGCCAGCAGCCCCGGGGGGAACTATGGCTACACCTTC
CASSPGGNYGYTF
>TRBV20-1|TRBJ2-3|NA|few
TGCAGTGCTCCCAGACAGAACACAGATACGCAGTATTTT
CSAPRQNTDTQYF
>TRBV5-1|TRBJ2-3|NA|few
TGCGCCAGCAGATCGGCGGGATTCACAGATACGCAGTATTTT
CASRSAGFTDTQYF
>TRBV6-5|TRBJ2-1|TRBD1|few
TGTGCCAGCAGTTACGATCAGGGGGCGAATGAGCAGTTCTTC
CASSYDQGANEQFF
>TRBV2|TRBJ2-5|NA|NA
TGTGCCAGCACCAGGACAGAACAAGAGACCCAGTACTTC
CASTRTEQETQYF
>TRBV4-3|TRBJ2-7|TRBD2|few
TGCGCCAGCAGCCAGGCGATGACTAGCCGTCACGAGCAGTACTTC
CASSQAMTSRHEQYF
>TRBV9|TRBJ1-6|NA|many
TGTGCCAGCAGCGTAGGATCGAGTAATTCACCCCTCCACTTT
CASSVGSSNSPLHF
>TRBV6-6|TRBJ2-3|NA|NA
TGTGCGGCTGGTGGGGCTCGGCAGGAGACGCAGTATTTT
CAAGGARQETQYF
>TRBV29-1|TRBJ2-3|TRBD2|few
TGCAGCGCAAGGACTAGCGGGAGCTTGACAGATACGCAGTATTTT
CSARTSGSLTDTQYF
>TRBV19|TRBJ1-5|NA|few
TGTGCCAGTAACACCCGACGGAGCTGGCCCCAGCATTTT
CASNTRRSWPQHF
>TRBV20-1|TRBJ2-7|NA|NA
TGCAGTGCTAGAGCTTCCCGGGACTCCTACTCCTACGAGCAGTACTTC
CSARASRDSYSYEQYF
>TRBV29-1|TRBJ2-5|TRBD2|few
TGCAGCGTGCCCGGGACTAGCCAAGAGACCCAGTACTTC
CSVPGTSQETQYF
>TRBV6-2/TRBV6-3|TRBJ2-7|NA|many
TGTGCCAGCAGTTACCAAAACGAGCAGTACTTC
CASSYQNEQYF
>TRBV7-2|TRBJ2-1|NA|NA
TGTGCCAGCAGCTTACGGACAAAGGGCGGGTATGAGCAGTTCTTC
CASSLRTKGGYEQFF
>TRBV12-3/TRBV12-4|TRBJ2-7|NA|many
TGTGCCAGCAGTTCCGGCTCCTACGAGCAGTACTTC
CASSSGSYEQYF
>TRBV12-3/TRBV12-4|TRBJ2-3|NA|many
TGTGCCAGCAGTCAAGCGACTCCGGCGCCAGATACGCAGTATTTT
CASSQATPAPDTQYF
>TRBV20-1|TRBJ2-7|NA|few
TGCAGTGCTAGGCAGGGGGGGGAGGGAACCTACGAGCAGTACTTC
CSARQGGEGTYEQYF
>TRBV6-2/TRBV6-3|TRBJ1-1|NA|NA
TGTGCCAGCAGTCCCCCTATCTGGCAGACGAACACTGAAGCTTTCTTT
CASSPPIWQTNTEAFF
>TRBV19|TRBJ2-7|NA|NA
TGTGCCAGTAGTCGCCAGGACCTCTGGGAGCAGTACTTC
CASSRQDLWEQYF
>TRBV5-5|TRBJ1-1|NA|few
TGTGCCAGCAGCTTGGAGGGACCGAACACTGAAGCTTTCTTT
CASSLEGPNTEAFF
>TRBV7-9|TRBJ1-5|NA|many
TGTGCCAGCAGTCCGGACGGGGATCAGCCCCAGCATTTT
CASSPDGDQPQHF
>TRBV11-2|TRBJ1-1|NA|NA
TGTGCCAGCAGCTTAGGGGTGGGTAAGAACACTGAAGCTTTCTTT
CASSLGVGKNTEAFF
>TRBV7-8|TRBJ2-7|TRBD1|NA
TGTGCCAGCAGCTCCCCCCGGGGACAGGGAGAGTACGAGCAGTACTTC
CASSSPRGQGEYEQYF
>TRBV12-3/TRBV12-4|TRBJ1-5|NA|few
TGTGCCAGCAGTTTAAACATACGTAGCAATCAGCCCCAGCATTTT
CASSLNIRSNQPQHF
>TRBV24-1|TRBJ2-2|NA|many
TGTGCCACCAGTGATTTGCCTGGGGGGCACTACACCGGGGAGCTGTTTTTT
CATSDLPGGHYTGELFF
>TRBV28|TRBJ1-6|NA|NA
TGTGCCAGCAGAGCGACAGACTCACCCCTCCACTTT
CASRATDSPLHF
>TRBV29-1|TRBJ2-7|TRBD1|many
TGCAGCGTGGGGACAGGGACCTACGAGCAGTACTTC
CSVGTGTYEQYF